This T cell receptor (beta chain) stems from a study of T cell responses to AZD1222 COVID-19 vaccine. General study points: Females outnumbered males among donors, who were mostly white British; clonal diversity was possibly underestimated. Vaccine-associated CD4 TCRs spanned spike, dominant at 160-218 and 743-854. Of spike-specific TCRs, nearly half reportedly target regions left unmutated in variants.

Germline lookup yields CDR1 LNHDA and CDR2 SQIVND (reference sequence). The CDR3 runs to 15 residues. Trimming shortened V by 6 bases and J by 0 bases, and 15 bases separated the two germline ends. A note on this clone: Its antigen remains unidentified.

The protocol was immunoSEQ multiplex PCR, while the TCRdb copy is restricted to in-frame clones and leaves out a portion. The table lists about 120,000 clones, under 95% of them singletons. This chain connects TRBV19 to TRBJ2-7; maybe TRBD1 (5 bases). The sequence derives from an adult in good health. The sample was peripheral blood, taken on day 0 of AZD1222 vaccination. CDR3 residues: CASRSAGQNSYEQYF. The CDR3 DNA sequence: TGTGCCAGTAGGTCAGCAGGGCAAAACTCCTACGAGCAGTACTTC.